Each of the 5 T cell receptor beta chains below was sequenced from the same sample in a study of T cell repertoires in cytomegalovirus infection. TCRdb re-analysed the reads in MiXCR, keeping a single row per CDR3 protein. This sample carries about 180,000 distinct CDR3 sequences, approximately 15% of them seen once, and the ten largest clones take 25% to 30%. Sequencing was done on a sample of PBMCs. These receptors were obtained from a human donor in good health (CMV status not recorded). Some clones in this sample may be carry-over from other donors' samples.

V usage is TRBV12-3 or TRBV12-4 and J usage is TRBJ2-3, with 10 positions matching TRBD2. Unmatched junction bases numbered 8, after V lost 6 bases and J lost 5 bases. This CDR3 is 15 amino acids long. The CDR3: CASRPLAGVGDTQYF. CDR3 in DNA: TGTGCCAGCAGACCTCTAGCGGGAGTTGGAGATACGCAGTATTTT.

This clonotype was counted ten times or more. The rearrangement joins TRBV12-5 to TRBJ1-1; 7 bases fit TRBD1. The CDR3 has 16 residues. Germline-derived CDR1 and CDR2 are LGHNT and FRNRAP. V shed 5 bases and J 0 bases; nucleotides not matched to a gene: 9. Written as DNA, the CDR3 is TGTGCTAGTGGTACGACAGGGTGGGGGATGAACACTGAAGCTTTCTTT. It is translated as CASGTTGWGMNTEAFF.

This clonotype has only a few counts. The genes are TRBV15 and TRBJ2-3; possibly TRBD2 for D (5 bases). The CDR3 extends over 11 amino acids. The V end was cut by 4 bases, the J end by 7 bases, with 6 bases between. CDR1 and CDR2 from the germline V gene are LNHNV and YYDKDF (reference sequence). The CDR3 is CATSTGNTQYF. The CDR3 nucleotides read TGTGCCACCAGCACCGGGAATACGCAGTATTTT.

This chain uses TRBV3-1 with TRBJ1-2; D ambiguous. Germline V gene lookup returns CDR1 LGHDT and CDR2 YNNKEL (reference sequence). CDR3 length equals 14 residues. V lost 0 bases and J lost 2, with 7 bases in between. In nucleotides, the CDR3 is TGTGCCAGCAGCCAAGATCTGTTCAACTATGGCTACACCTTC. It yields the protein CASSQDLFNYGYTF. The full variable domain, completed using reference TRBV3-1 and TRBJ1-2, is DTAVSQTPKYLVTQMGNDKSIKCEQNLGHDTMYWYKQDSKKFLKIMFSYNNKELIINETVPNRFSPKSPDKAHLNLHINSLELGDSAVYFCASSQDLFNYGYTFGSGTRLTVV.

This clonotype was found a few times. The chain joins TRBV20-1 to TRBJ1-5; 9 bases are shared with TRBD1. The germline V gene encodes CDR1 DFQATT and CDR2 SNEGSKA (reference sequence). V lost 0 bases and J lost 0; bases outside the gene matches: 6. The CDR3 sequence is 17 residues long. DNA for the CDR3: TGCAGTGCTAGAGATTGGGACAGGGCGGCTAGCAATCAGCCCCAGCATTTT. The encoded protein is CSARDWDRAASNQPQHF.